Described below is a single T cell receptor beta chain sequence and its context. Antigen: not known. The immunoSEQ assay was version 4, run in survey mode. Template was genomic DNA at roughly 9.6 ng/uL, with up to 1 ug used per sample. Data came from immunoSEQ multiplex PCR; TCRdb stores just in-frame clones and leaves some out. This sample has approximately 30,000 clones; roughly four fifths occur once, and the top ten carry roughly 5%. Germline CDR1 reads SGHRS; CDR2 reads YFSETQ. There are 15 residues in the CDR3. The V end lost 1 base, the J end lost 5 bases, and 10 bases lay between the germline ends. This sample stems from a study of persistence of HIV-infected CD4 T cells. Study details: CD4+ T cells responding to CMV or HIV-1 Gag were isolated. Donors had been on suppressive ART for a median of approximately eight years.

Lysates of CMV-infected fibroblasts at approximately 10 ug/mL stimulated these cells. CD40L-negative CD69-negative CD45RO-high memory CD4+ T cells were sorted as populations depleted of antigen-responding cells. Material: CD4+ T cells sorted from PBMCs after roughly 18-hour stimulation, obtained from a patient who received antiretroviral therapy. The V and J genes are TRBV5-1 and TRBJ1-6; D remains unclear. The receptor was isolated from an adult man with HIV who was CMV-seropositive. In DNA form, the CDR3 reads TGCGCCAGCAGCTTGAAGGGATCAAATAATTCACCCCTCCACTTT. This encodes CASSLKGSNNSPLHF.